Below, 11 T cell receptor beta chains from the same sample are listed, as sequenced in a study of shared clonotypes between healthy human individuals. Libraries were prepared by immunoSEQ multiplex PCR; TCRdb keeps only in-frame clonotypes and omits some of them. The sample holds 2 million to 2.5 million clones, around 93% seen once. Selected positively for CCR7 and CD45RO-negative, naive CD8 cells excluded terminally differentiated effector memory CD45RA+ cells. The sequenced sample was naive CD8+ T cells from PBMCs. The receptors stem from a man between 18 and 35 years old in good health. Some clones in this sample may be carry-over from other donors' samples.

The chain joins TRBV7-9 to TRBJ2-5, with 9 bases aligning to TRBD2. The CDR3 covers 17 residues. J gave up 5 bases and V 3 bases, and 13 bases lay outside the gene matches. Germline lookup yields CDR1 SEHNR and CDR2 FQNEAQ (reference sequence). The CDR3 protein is CASSFPSLSGRWETQYF. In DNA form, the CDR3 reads TGTGCCAGCAGCTTCCCCTCCCTTAGCGGGAGATGGGAGACCCAGTACTTC.

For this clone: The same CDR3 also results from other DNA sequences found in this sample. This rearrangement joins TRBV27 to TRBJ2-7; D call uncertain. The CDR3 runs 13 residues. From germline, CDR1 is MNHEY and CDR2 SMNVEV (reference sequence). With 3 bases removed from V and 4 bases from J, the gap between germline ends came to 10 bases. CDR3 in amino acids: CASSLSSGYEQYF. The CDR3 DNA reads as TGTGCCAGCAGTTTGTCGTCTGGATACGAGCAGTACTTC.

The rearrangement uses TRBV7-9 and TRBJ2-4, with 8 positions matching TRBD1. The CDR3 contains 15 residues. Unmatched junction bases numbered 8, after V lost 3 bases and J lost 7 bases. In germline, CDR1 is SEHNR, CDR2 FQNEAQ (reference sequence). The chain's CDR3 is CASSFGQGLENIQYF. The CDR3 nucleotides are TGTGCCAGCAGCTTCGGACAGGGCCTTGAGAACATTCAGTACTTC.

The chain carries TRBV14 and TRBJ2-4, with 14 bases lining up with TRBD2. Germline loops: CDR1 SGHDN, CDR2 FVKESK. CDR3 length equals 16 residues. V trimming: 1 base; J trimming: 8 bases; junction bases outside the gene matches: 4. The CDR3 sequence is CASSQAPGLAGDIQYF. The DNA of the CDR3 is TGTGCCAGCAGCCAAGCCCCGGGACTAGCGGGAGACATTCAGTACTTC.

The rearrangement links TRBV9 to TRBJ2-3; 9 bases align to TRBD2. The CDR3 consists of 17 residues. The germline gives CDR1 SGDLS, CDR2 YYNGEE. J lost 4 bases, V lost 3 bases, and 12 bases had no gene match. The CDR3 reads CASSGHPLVAGADTQYF. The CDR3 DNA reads TGTGCCAGCAGCGGCCATCCCTTGGTAGCGGGGGCAGATACGCAGTATTTT.

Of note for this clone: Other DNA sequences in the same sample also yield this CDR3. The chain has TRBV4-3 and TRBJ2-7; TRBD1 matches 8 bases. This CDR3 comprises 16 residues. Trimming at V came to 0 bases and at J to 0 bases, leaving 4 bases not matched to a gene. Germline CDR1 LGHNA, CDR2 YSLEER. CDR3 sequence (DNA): TGCGCCAGCAGCCAAGATCGCGGACAGGGCTCCTACGAGCAGTACTTC. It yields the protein CASSQDRGQGSYEQYF.

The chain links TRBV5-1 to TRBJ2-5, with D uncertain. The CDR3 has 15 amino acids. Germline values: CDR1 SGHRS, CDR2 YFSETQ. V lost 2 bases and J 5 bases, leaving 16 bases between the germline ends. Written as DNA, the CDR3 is TGCGCCAGCAGCTTCGGGTGGCGGTCCGCGGAGACCCAGTACTTC. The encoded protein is CASSFGWRSAETQYF.

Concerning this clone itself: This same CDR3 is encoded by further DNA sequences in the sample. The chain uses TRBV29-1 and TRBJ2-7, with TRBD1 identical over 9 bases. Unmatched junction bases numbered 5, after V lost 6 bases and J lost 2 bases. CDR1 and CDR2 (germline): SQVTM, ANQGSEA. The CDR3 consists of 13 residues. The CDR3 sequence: CSVSGTGTYEQYF. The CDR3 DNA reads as TGCAGCGTGAGTGGGACAGGGACCTACGAGCAGTACTTC.

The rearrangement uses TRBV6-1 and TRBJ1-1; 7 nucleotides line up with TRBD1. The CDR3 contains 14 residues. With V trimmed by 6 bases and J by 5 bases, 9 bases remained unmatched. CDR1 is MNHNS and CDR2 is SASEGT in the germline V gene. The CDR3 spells CASRHTGEGTEAFF. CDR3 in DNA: TGTGCCAGCAGGCACACAGGGGAAGGAACTGAAGCTTTCTTT.

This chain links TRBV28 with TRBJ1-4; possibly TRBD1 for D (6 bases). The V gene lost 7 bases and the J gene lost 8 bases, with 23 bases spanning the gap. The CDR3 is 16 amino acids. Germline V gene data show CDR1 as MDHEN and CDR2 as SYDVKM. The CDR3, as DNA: TGTGCCAGCACTCTCACCCGGGCAGGGGCGTGGGAAAAACTGTTTTTT. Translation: CASTLTRAGAWEKLFF.

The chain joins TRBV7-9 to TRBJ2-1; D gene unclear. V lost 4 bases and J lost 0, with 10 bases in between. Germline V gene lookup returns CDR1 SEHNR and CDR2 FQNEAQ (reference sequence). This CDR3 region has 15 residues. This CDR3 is CASSWVLSSYNEQFF. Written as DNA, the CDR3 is TGTGCCAGCAGCTGGGTGCTAAGCTCCTACAATGAGCAGTTCTTC.